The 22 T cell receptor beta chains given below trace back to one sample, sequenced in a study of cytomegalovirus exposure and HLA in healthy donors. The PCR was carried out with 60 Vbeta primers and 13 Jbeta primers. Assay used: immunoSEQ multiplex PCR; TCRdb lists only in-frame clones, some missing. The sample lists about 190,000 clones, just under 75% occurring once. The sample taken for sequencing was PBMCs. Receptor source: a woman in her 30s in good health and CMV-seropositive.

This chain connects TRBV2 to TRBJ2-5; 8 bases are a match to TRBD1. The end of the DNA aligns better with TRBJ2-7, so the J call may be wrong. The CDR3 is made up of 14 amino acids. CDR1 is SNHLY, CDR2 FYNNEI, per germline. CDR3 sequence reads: CASSPGQATYEQYF. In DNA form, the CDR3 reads TGTGCCAGCAGCCCGGGACAGGCCACCTACGAGCAGTACTTC.

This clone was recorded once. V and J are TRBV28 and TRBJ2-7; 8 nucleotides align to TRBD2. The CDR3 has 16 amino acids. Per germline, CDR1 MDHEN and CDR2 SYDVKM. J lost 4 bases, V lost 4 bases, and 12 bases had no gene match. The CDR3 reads CASSSDNSGSRYEQYF. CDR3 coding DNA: TGTGCCAGCAGTTCTGATAACAGCGGGAGTAGGTACGAGCAGTACTTC.

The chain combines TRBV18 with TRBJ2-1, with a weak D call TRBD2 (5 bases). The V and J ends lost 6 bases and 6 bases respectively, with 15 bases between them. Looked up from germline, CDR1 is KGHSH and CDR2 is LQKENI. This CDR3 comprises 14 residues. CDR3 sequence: CASSSTGFGNEQFF. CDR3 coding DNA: TGTGCCAGCTCGTCAACGGGGTTCGGCAATGAGCAGTTCTTC.

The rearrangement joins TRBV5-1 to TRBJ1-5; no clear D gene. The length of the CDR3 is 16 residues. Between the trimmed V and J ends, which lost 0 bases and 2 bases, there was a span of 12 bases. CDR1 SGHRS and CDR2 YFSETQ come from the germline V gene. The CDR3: CASSLGSIGGNQPQHF. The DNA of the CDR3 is TGCGCCAGCAGCTTGGGGAGCATAGGAGGCAATCAGCCCCAGCATTTT.

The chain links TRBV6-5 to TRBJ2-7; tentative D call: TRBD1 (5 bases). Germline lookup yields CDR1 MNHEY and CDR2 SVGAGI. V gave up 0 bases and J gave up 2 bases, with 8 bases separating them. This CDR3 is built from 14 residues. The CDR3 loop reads CASSYSPGTYEQYF. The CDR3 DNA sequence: TGTGCCAGCAGTTACTCCCCAGGGACCTACGAGCAGTACTTC.

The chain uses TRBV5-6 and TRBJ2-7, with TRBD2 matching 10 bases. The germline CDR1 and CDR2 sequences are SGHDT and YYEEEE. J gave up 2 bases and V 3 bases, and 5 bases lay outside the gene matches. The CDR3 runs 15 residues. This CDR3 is CASSSGLAATYEQYF. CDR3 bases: TGTGCCAGCAGCTCCGGACTAGCGGCCACCTACGAGCAGTACTTC. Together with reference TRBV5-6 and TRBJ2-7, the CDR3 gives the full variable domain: DAGVTQSPTHLIKTRGQQVTLRCSPKSGHDTVSWYQQALGQGPQFIFQYYEEEERQRGNFPDRFSGHQFPNYSSELNVNALLLGDSALYLCASSSGLAATYEQYFGPGTRLTVT.

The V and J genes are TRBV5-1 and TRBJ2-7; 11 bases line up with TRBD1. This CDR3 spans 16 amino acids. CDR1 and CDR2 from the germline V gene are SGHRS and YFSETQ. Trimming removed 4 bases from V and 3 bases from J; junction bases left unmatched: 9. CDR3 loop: CASSLDPGTGGYEQYF. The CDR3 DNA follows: TGCGCCAGCAGCCTTGATCCCGGGACAGGGGGCTACGAGCAGTACTTC.

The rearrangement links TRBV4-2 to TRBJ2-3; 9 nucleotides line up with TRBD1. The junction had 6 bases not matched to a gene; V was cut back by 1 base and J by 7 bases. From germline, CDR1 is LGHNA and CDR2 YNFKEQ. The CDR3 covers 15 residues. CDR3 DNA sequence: TGTGCCAGCAGCCAAGCTGGACAGGGGAAGCATACGCAGTATTTT. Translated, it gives CASSQAGQGKHTQYF.

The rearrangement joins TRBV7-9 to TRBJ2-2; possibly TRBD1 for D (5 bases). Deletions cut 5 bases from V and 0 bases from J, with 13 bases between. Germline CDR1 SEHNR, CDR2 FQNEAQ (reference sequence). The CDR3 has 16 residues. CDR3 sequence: CASSPRQNANTGELFF. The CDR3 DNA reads TGTGCCAGCAGCCCCCGACAGAACGCGAACACCGGGGAGCTGTTTTTT.

The CDR3 is CASSRLGGEETQYF. The CDR3 nucleotides are TGTGCCAGCAGTCGCCTGGGGGGGGAGGAGACCCAGTACTTC. J is TRBJ2-5 and V is TRBV27, with TRBD2 identical over 7 bases. Germline trimming cut 5 bases from V and 5 bases from J; bases unmatched to any gene: 8. This CDR3 is built from 14 residues. Germline V gene data show CDR1 as MNHEY and CDR2 as SMNVEV (reference sequence).

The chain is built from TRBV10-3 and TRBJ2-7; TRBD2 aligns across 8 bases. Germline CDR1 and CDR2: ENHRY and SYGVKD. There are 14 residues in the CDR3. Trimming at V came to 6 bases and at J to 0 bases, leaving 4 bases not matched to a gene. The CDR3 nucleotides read TGTGCCATCAGCCCACTAGCGGCCTCCTACGAGCAGTACTTC. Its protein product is CAISPLAASYEQYF.

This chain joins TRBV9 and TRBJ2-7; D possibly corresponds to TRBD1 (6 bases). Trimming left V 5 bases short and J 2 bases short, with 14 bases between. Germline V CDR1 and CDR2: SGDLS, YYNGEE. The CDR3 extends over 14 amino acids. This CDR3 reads CASSKTRGAYEQYF. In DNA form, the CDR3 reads TGTGCCAGCAGTAAAACCAGGGGAGCCTACGAGCAGTACTTC.

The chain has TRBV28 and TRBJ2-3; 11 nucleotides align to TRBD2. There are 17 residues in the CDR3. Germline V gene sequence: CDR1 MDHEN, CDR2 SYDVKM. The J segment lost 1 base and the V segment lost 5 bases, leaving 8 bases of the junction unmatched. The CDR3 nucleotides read TGTGCCAGCAGTCACACCGGGACTAGCGGTCGCACAGATACGCAGTATTTT. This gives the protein CASSHTGTSGRTDTQYF.

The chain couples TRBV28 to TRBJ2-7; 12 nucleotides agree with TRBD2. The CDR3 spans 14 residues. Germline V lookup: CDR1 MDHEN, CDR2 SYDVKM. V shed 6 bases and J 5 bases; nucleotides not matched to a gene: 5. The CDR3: CASSKLAGGHEQYF. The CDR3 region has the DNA TGTGCCAGCAGCAAACTAGCGGGAGGTCACGAGCAGTACTTC.

This CDR3 is CASRVAGDTQYF. In DNA, the CDR3 is TGTGCCAGCAGAGTGGCGGGAGACACGCAGTATTTT. The chain has TRBV27 and TRBJ2-3; TRBD2 agrees at 7 bases. V lost 6 bases to trimming and J lost 9 bases; unmatched junction nucleotides: 6. This CDR3 region has 12 residues. Germline CDR1 is MNHEY and CDR2 is SMNVEV (reference sequence).

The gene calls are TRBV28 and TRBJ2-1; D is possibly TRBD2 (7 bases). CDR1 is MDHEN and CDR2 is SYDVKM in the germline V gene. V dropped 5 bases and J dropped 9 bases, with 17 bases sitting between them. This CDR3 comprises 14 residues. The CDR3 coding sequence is TGTGCCAGCAGTCCGTGGGGGGGGCGGGTTGAGCAGTTCTTC. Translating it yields CASSPWGGRVEQFF.

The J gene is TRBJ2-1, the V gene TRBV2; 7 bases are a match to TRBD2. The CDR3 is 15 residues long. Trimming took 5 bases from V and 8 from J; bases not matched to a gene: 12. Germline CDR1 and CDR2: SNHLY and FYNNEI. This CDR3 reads CASSTQRGGLDEQFF. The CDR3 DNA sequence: TGTGCCAGCAGTACCCAGCGGGGAGGGCTGGATGAGCAGTTCTTC.

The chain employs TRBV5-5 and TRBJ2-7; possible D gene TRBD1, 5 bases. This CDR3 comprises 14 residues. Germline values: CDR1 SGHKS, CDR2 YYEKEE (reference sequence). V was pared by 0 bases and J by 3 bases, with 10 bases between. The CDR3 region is CASSLVRVGYEQYF. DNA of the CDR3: TGTGCCAGCAGCTTGGTCAGGGTAGGCTACGAGCAGTACTTC. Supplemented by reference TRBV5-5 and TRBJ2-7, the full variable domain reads DAGVTQSPTHLIKTRGQQVTLRCSPISGHKSVSWYQQVLGQGPQFIFQYYEKEERGRGNFPDRFSARQFPNYSSELNVNALLLGDSALYLCASSLVRVGYEQYFGPGTRLTVT.

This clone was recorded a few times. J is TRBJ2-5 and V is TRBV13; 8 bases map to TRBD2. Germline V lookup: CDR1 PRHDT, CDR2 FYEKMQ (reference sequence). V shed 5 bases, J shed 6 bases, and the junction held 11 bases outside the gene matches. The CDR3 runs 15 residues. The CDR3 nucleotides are TGTGCCAGCAGCCCTCCCAGCGGGAGCGGGAAGACCCAGTACTTC. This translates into CASSPPSGSGKTQYF.

The CDR3 here is CASSQSGGENYGYTF. As DNA, the CDR3 is TGTGCCAGCAGCCAATCAGGAGGCGAGAACTATGGCTACACCTTC. The rearrangement joins TRBV16 to TRBJ1-2; no clear D gene. Germline V gives CDR1 KGHSY, CDR2 FQNENV. V lost 0 bases and J 2 bases, leaving 10 bases between the germline ends. The CDR3 has 15 amino acids.

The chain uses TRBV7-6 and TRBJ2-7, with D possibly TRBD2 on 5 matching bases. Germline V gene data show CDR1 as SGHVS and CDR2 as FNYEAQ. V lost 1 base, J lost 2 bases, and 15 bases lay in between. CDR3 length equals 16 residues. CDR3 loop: CASSLVVLASTYEQYF. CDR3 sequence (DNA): TGTGCCAGCAGCTTAGTAGTGCTAGCTAGTACCTACGAGCAGTACTTC.

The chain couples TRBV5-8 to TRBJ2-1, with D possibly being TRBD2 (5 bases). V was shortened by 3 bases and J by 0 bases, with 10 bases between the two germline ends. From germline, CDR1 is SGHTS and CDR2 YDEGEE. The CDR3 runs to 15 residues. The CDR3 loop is CASSYAEDSYNEQFF. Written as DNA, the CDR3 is TGTGCCAGCAGCTACGCGGAGGACTCCTACAATGAGCAGTTCTTC.